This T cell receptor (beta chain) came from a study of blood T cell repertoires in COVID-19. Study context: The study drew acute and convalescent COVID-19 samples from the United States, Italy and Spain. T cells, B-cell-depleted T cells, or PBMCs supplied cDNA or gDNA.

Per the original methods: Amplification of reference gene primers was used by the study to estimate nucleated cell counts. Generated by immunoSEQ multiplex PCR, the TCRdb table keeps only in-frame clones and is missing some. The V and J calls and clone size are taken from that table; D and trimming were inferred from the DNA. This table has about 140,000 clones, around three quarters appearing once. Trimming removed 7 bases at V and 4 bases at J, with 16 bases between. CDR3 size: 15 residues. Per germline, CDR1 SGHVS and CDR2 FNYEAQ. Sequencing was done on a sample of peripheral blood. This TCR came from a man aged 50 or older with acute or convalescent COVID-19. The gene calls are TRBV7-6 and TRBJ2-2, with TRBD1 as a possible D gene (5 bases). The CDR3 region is CASTSRASSTGELFF. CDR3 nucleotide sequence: TGTGCCAGCACGTCCAGGGCAAGTAGCACCGGGGAGCTGTTTTTT.